This T cell receptor (beta chain) was obtained from a study of T cell repertoires in cytomegalovirus infection (dated by TCRdb to the late 2010s). Broadly, across the study: Recently identified HLA-C-restricted CMV epitopes, whose presentation resists viral immunomodulation, were targeted by peptide stimulations together with well-studied HLA-B-restricted epitopes. Because public TCR beta signatures pointed to carriage of CMV infection together with the matching HLA type, the HLA type of each donor mattered for the analysis. The research as a whole found: Carriers of CMV infection plus the relevant HLA type were discriminated by the cumulative frequency of public TCR beta family members in the study cohort and in an independent roughly 370-donor cohort. The ex vivo response was dominated by HLA-C-restricted CMV-specific TCR beta clonotypes, which also provided the single most frequent clonotype in two of eight donors.

The treatment or condition label corresponds to: in vitro stimulation with specific CMV peptide epitopes to enrich CMV-specific T cells. The sequencer was an Illumina HiSeq 1500. In-frame beta chains were kept once TCRdb had trimmed the public reads at Q25 with fastp and called clones with MiXCR. One record per CDR3 amino acid sequence lists the most common genes and DNA. This sample comprises some 800,000 distinct CDR3 sequences, 25% to 30% of them detected only once. The ten largest clones represent roughly 14% of the sample. As concerns this clonotype: Its target antigen remains unknown. No much larger clone is present one base from it, and per-base qualities are unavailable.

The V end loses 1 base and the J end loses 8 bases, and a stretch of 14 bases separates them. Its CDR3 holds 14 amino acids, cysteine through phenylalanine. Only the CDR3 DNA stays, 42 bases, in frame from base 1. The CDR1 and CDR2 encoded by the germline V gene (reference sequence) are SEHNR and FQNEAQ. This sequence uses TRBV7-9 and TRBJ1-2; too little of a D gene remains to name it. Sequences were derived from cultured CD8+ T cells from PBMCs, sampled from culture after CMV antigen stimulation. This clonotype was sampled from a human donor in good health (CMV status not recorded). Some clones in this sample may be carry-over from other donors' samples. The CDR3 region has the sequence CASSLDPNLGGYTF. The nucleotide sequence is given as TGTGCCAGCAGCTTAGACCCAAACCTGGGGGGCTACACCTTC.